The 4 T cell receptor beta chains presented below share a single source sample, sequenced in a study of shared clonotypes between healthy human individuals. Assay: immunoSEQ multiplex PCR; the TCRdb copy retains only in-frame clones and omits some. Here the sample spans 2 million to 3 million clones, roughly 93% being singletons. Specimen: naive CD4+ T cells from PBMCs. Subset denoted: CD45RA+ positively selected. The receptors come from a man between 18 and 35 years old in good health. Some clones in this sample may be carry-over from other donors' samples.

This chain uses TRBV10-3 with TRBJ1-4; D is undetermined. Trimming stripped 1 base from V and 0 bases from J, with 9 bases between. CDR3 length: 16 amino acids. Germline CDR1 ENHRY, CDR2 SYGVKD. For the CDR3, the DNA is TGTGCCATCAGTGAGTTAGCCGGGGCAACTAATGAAAAACTGTTTTTT. Translated: CAISELAGATNEKLFF.

The rearrangement uses TRBV6-5 and TRBJ2-7, with 11 bases that match TRBD2. Germline CDR1 reads MNHEY; CDR2 reads SVGAGI. The CDR3 sequence is 16 residues long. V trimming: 0 bases; J trimming: 2 bases; junction bases outside the gene matches: 3. CDR3 sequence: CASSYSMTSGTYEQYF. CDR3 DNA sequence: TGTGCCAGCAGTTACTCTATGACTAGCGGGACCTACGAGCAGTACTTC.

As regards this clone: The same CDR3 also results from other DNA sequences found in this sample. The chain is built from TRBV5-1 and TRBJ2-1; 7 bases are shared with TRBD2. CDR3 length: 15 amino acids. Germline CDR1 SGHRS, CDR2 YFSETQ. The ends lost 1 base at V and 1 base at J; junction bases unmatched: 2. This chain's CDR3 is CASSLNGGSYNEQFF. The CDR3 DNA reads as TGCGCCAGCAGCTTGAACGGGGGGTCCTACAATGAGCAGTTCTTC.

The V call is TRBV2, the J call TRBJ2-2, with TRBD1 identical over 10 bases. From germline, CDR1 is SNHLY and CDR2 FYNNEI. V lost 5 bases, J lost 5 bases, and 8 bases stayed unmatched. The CDR3 is 16 residues long. The CDR3: CASSPDRGRNTGELFF. CDR3 DNA sequence: TGTGCCAGCAGTCCCGACAGGGGGCGAAATACCGGGGAGCTGTTTTTT.